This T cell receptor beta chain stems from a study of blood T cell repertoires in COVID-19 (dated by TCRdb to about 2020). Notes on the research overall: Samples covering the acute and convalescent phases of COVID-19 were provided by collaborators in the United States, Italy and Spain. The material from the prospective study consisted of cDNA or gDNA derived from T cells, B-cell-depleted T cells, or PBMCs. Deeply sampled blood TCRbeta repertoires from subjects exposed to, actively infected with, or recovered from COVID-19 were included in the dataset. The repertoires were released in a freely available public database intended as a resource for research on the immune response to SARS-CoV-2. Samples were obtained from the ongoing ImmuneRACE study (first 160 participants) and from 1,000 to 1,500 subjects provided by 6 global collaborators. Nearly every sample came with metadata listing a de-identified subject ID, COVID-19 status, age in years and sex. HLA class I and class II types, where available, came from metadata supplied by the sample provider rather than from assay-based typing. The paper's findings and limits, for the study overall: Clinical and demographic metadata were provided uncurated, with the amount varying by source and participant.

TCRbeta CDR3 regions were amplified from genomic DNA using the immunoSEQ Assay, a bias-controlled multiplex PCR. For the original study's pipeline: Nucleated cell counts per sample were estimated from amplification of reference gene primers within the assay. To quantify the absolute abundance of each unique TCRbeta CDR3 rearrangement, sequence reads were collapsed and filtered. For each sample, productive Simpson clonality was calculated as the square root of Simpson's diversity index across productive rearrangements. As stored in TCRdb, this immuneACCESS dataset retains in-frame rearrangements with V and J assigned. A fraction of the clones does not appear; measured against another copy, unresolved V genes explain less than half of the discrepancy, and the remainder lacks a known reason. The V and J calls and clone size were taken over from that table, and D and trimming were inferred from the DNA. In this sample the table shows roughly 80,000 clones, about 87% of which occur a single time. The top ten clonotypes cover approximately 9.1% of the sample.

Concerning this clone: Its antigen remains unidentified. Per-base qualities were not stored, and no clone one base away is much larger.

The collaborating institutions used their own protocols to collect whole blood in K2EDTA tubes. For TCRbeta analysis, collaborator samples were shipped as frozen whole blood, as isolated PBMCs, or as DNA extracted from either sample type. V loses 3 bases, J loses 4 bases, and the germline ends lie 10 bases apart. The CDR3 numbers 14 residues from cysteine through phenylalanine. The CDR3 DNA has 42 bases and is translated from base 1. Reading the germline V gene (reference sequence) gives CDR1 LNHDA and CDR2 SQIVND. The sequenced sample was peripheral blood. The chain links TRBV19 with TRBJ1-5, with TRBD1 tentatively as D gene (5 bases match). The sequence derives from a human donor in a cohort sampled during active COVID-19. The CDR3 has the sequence CASSIVRGNQPQHF. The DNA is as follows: TGTGCCAGTAGTATTGTAAGGGGAAATCAGCCCCAGCATTTT.